A single sample is the source of the 30 T cell receptor beta chains below, sequenced in a study of CD8 T cells in ankylosing spondylitis. TCRdb independently ran MiXCR on the 5' RACE reads; one entry per CDR3 protein. The sample contains 30,000 to 40,000 distinct CDR3 sequences, 7.2% of which appear only once. Sequencing was done on a sample of blood, either unsorted or a sorted T cell fraction (not recorded which). These receptors came from a male donor with ankylosing spondylitis or in good health (not recorded which).

A few counts support this clonotype. The chain links TRBV7-2 to TRBJ2-1, with D perhaps TRBD2 (6 bases). The CDR3 runs 12 residues. Per germline, CDR1 SGHTA and CDR2 FQGNSA. Trimming cost V 5 bases and J 14 bases, with 16 bases left between them. CDR3 region: CASSQPTSLEFF. The CDR3 region has the DNA TGTGCCAGCAGCCAACCGACTAGTTTGGAGTTCTTC.

This clonotype has ten or more counts. This chain joins TRBV24-1 and TRBJ1-5, with 9 positions matching TRBD1. V was clipped by 5 bases and J by 5 bases; unmatched bases: 6. The CDR3 extends over 15 amino acids. Germline CDR1 reads KGHDR; CDR2 reads SFDVKD. CDR3 sequence reads: CATSAWTGVDQPQHF. CDR3 bases: TGTGCCACCAGTGCTTGGACAGGGGTGGATCAGCCCCAGCATTTT.

This clonotype was observed many times. V gene TRBV7-2 combines with J gene TRBJ2-7; no clear D. Germline CDR1 and CDR2: SGHTA and FQGNSA. V lost 0 bases and J 7 bases, leaving 4 bases between the germline ends. This CDR3 comprises 11 residues. The CDR3 DNA sequence: TGTGCCAGCAGCTTAGCGTTAGAGCAGTACTTC. Residues: CASSLALEQYF.

This clonotype was counted many times. The V gene is TRBV12-3 or TRBV12-4, the J gene TRBJ2-1; possible D gene TRBD2, 6 bases. Trimming shortened V by 5 bases and J by 2 bases, and 16 bases separated the two germline ends. CDR3 length: 16 residues. Here the CDR3 DNA reads TGTGCCAGCAGTCGCCCTGTAACGGGAGCCTACAATGAGCAGTTCTTC. Protein product: CASSRPVTGAYNEQFF.

This clonotype was recorded many times. J is TRBJ2-5 and V is TRBV12-3 or TRBV12-4; no clear D. V dropped 6 bases and J dropped 0 bases, with 17 bases sitting between them. This CDR3 contains 16 residues. CDR3 region: CASSFDANRYQETQYF. The CDR3 nucleotides are TGTGCCAGCAGCTTTGATGCTAATCGGTACCAAGAGACCCAGTACTTC.

This clonotype was detected ten times or more. The chain joins TRBV5-1 to TRBJ2-1; the match to TRBD1 covers 7 bases. The length of the CDR3 is 15 residues. Germline V gene data show CDR1 as SGHRS and CDR2 as YFSETQ. After removal of 4 bases from V and 8 bases from J, the junction contained 12 bases not matched to a gene. DNA of the CDR3: TGCGCCAGCAGCCCCGGTGACACAGGGGTGGATGAGCAGTTCTTC. It is translated as CASSPGDTGVDEQFF.

This clonotype was counted ten times or more. This chain connects TRBV20-1 to TRBJ2-7; TRBD2 aligns across 8 bases. The CDR3 loop spans 15 amino acids. Germline V lookup: CDR1 DFQATT, CDR2 SNEGSKA (reference sequence). V shed 4 bases, J shed 2 bases, and the junction held 10 bases outside the gene matches. The CDR3 loop reads CSATYGTSPTYEQYF. For the CDR3, the DNA is TGCAGTGCTACATACGGGACTAGTCCAACCTACGAGCAGTACTTC.

This rearrangement joins TRBV12-3 or TRBV12-4 to TRBJ2-3; 14 bases line up with TRBD2. This CDR3 has 19 amino acids. CDR3 coding DNA: TGTACCTGCTGTTTAAATCTAGGACTAGCGGGAGGAGGGACAGATACGCAGTATTTT. Protein product: CTCCLNLGLAGGGTDTQYF.

This clonotype was found many times. This chain links TRBV6-6 with TRBJ2-7, with D possibly TRBD1 on 5 matching bases. Between the trimmed V and J ends, which lost 6 bases and 2 bases, there was a span of 11 bases. Germline CDR1 is MNHNY and CDR2 is SVGAGI (reference sequence). This CDR3 is 13 amino acids long. The CDR3: CASRETDTYEQYF. CDR3 sequence (DNA): TGTGCCAGCAGGGAGACAGATACCTACGAGCAGTACTTC.

The table lists this clonotype with many counts. This chain links TRBV5-1 with TRBJ2-5; the D call may be TRBD1 or TRBD2 (5 bases each). The V end lost 1 base, the J end lost 3 bases, and 7 bases lay between the germline ends. Germline CDR1 reads SGHRS; CDR2 reads YFSETQ. The CDR3 runs to 13 residues. In nucleotides, the CDR3 is TGCGCCAGCAGCTTGATGGGGGAAGAGACCCAGTACTTC. This sequence encodes CASSLMGEETQYF.

There are many counts of this clonotype. The rearrangement joins TRBV24-1 to TRBJ2-1; D possibly matches TRBD1 or TRBD2 (5 bases each). CDR1 and CDR2 (germline): KGHDR, SFDVKD. This CDR3 has 13 amino acids. V was cut by 7 bases and J by 5 bases, with 11 bases left in between. DNA for the CDR3: TGTGCCACCAGCCGGTGGGGGAACAATGAGCAGTTCTTC. It codes for CATSRWGNNEQFF.

The table lists this clonotype with many counts. This rearrangement joins TRBV20-1 to TRBJ2-7; D call uncertain. CDR1 DFQATT and CDR2 SNEGSKA come from the germline V gene (reference sequence). Trimming cost V 5 bases and J 1 base, with 9 bases left between them. CDR3 length equals 12 residues. The CDR3 loop is CSARSGSYEQYF. The CDR3 bases are TGCAGTGCTCGGTCCGGATCCTACGAGCAGTACTTC.

There are many counts of this clonotype. The J gene is TRBJ2-7, the V gene TRBV20-1; maybe TRBD1 (6 bases). CDR3 length: 11 amino acids. Germline assignment: CDR1 DFQATT and CDR2 SNEGSKA (reference sequence). Trimming took off 5 bases at V and 6 bases at J, with 11 bases between the two ends. CDR3 nucleotide sequence: TGCAGTGCTTTTCCAGGGGCCGAGCAGTACTTC. This sequence encodes CSAFPGAEQYF.

This clonotype was detected only a few times. The chain is built from TRBV28 and TRBJ2-4, with 9 bases matching TRBD1. Looked up from germline, CDR1 is MDHEN and CDR2 is SYDVKM. V shed 3 bases, J shed 5 bases, and the junction held 5 bases outside the gene matches. CDR3 length: 15 residues. The CDR3 sequence is CASSFDRGWENIQYF. In DNA, the CDR3 is TGTGCCAGCAGTTTCGACAGGGGGTGGGAAAACATTCAGTACTTC. Full variable domain (remainder filled in from reference TRBV28 and TRBJ2-4): DVKVTQSSRYLVKRTGEKVFLECVQDMDHENMFWYRQDPGLGLRLIYFSYDVKMKEKGDIPEGYSVSREKKERFSLILESASTNQTSMYLCASSFDRGWENIQYFGAGTRLSVL.

V gene TRBV7-2 combines with J gene TRBJ1-3; D is possibly TRBD1 (5 bases). V lost 3 bases and J lost 0, with 15 bases in between. Germline CDR1 SGHTA, CDR2 FQGNSA. This CDR3 comprises 17 residues. The CDR3 here is CASSLASGLSSGNTIYF. CDR3 bases: TGTGCCAGCAGCTTGGCGTCAGGGCTGAGCTCTGGAAACACCATATATTTT.

This clonotype was recorded at least ten times. The V and J genes are TRBV12-3 or TRBV12-4 and TRBJ2-7; TRBD2 aligns across 11 bases. V dropped 6 bases and J dropped 5; count of bases not matched to a gene: 9. There are 15 residues in the CDR3. The CDR3 protein is CASSRTSGSRNEQYF. CDR3 DNA sequence: TGTGCCAGCAGCCGAACTAGCGGGAGTAGGAACGAGCAGTACTTC.

Ten or more counts support this clonotype. The chain links TRBV4-1 to TRBJ2-3; TRBD1 might be the D (5 bases). Trimming removed 5 bases at V and 2 bases at J, with 11 bases between. Germline CDR1 is MGHRA and CDR2 is YSYEKL. The CDR3 is 14 amino acids. The CDR3 region is CASSSARDTDTQYF. The CDR3 coding sequence is TGCGCCAGCAGCTCGGCCAGGGACACAGATACGCAGTATTTT.

This clonotype was seen at least ten times. This chain uses TRBV12-3 or TRBV12-4 with TRBJ2-5; D ambiguous. The V and J ends lost 3 bases and 6 bases respectively, with 5 bases between them. The length of the CDR3 is 11 residues. The DNA for the CDR3 is TGTGCCAGCAGTTTGGATCAGACCCAGTACTTC. This translates into CASSLDQTQYF.

In this sample, this clonotype is medium-sized. The chain combines TRBV20-1 with TRBJ1-1, with a possible D match to TRBD1 (6 bases). Trimming removed 8 bases at V and 1 base at J, with 14 bases between. Germline CDR1 is DFQATT and CDR2 is SNEGSKA (reference sequence). The CDR3 extends over 13 amino acids. The CDR3 region is CSTGGRKNTEAFF. CDR3 DNA sequence: TGCAGTACGGGGGGGCGGAAGAACACTGAAGCTTTCTTT.

This clonotype was picked up many times. This chain joins TRBV12-3 or TRBV12-4 and TRBJ2-2; a weak D match, TRBD1 (6 bases). Trimming removed 6 bases from V and 7 bases from J, with 12 bases in between. The CDR3 sequence is 13 residues long. The CDR3 region has the DNA TGTGCCAGCAGCACAGGGCAGGGCGGGGAGCTGTTTTTT. This codes for CASSTGQGGELFF.

This clonotype was seen many times. CDR3 sequence (DNA): TGCGCCAGCAGCTTGGTTGGGCGAACCAATGAGCAGTTCTTC. Translated, it gives CASSLVGRTNEQFF. The gene calls are TRBV5-1 and TRBJ2-1; D unresolved. Germline values: CDR1 SGHRS, CDR2 YFSETQ. This CDR3 region has 14 residues. Trimming took off 0 bases at V and 6 bases at J, with 10 bases between the two ends.

This chain links TRBV28 with TRBJ2-1; D might be TRBD2 (6 bases). With 5 bases removed from V and 1 base from J, the gap between germline ends came to 12 bases. Germline CDR1 and CDR2: MDHEN and SYDVKM. This CDR3 is 15 amino acids long. The CDR3 is CASSLTSSSYNEQFF. The CDR3 bases are TGTGCCAGCAGTCTGACTAGTAGTTCCTACAATGAGCAGTTCTTC.

This clonotype was observed many times. This chain connects TRBV5-1 to TRBJ2-3; a weak D match, TRBD2 (6 bases). Trimming left V 0 bases short and J 4 bases short, with 15 bases between. The CDR3 is 16 residues long. Germline V CDR1 and CDR2: SGHRS, YFSETQ. This chain's CDR3 is CASSLARLVGPDTQYF. CDR3 bases: TGCGCCAGCAGCTTGGCCAGACTAGTAGGGCCAGATACGCAGTATTTT.

This clonotype was detected ten times or more. This chain uses TRBV5-1 with TRBJ1-4, with 7 bases aligning to TRBD1. The CDR3 totals 14 residues. Germline assignment: CDR1 SGHRS and CDR2 YFSETQ. With V trimmed by 2 bases and J by 5 bases, 3 bases remained unmatched. The CDR3 protein is CASSFGTANEKLFF. DNA of the CDR3: TGCGCCAGCAGCTTCGGGACAGCCAATGAAAAACTGTTTTTT. Full variable domain (rest looked up from reference TRBV5-1 and TRBJ1-4): KAGVTQTPRYLIKTRGQQVTLSCSPISGHRSVSWYQQTPGQGLQFLFEYFSETQRNKGNFPGRFSGRQFSNSRSEMNVSTLELGDSALYLCASSFGTANEKLFFGSGTQLSVL.

This clonotype was found a few times. The J gene is TRBJ2-1, the V gene TRBV7-8; 12 nucleotides line up with TRBD2. The CDR3 has 13 residues. CDR1 is SGHVS and CDR2 is FQNEAQ in the germline V gene. The V segment lost 5 bases and the J segment 9 bases; nucleotides outside the gene matches: 2. The CDR3, as DNA: TGTGCCAGCAGCCTGACTAGCGGGGGTGAGCAGTTCTTC. The encoded protein is CASSLTSGGEQFF.

This clonotype was counted ten times or more. The gene calls are TRBV20-1 and TRBJ2-5; no reliable D call. Germline-derived CDR1 and CDR2 are DFQATT and SNEGSKA (reference sequence). The CDR3 has 12 residues. Trimming stripped 3 bases from V and 4 bases from J, with 9 bases between. CDR3 sequence: CSARQLGETQYF. CDR3 in DNA: TGCAGTGCTAGGCAACTCGGAGAGACCCAGTACTTC.

This clonotype occurred many times. This chain connects TRBV18 to TRBJ1-5; D is uncertain. Germline lookup yields CDR1 KGHSH and CDR2 LQKENI. The V end was cut by 3 bases, the J end by 5 bases, with 8 bases between. CDR3 length: 13 amino acids. The CDR3 sequence: CASSPSRDQPQHF. CDR3 nucleotide sequence: TGTGCCAGCTCACCCTCGAGGGATCAGCCCCAGCATTTT.

This clonotype was recorded many times. The J gene is TRBJ2-1, the V gene TRBV10-3, with 14 bases aligning to TRBD2. V lost 6 bases and J lost 8; bases outside the gene matches: 3. This CDR3 contains 14 residues. In germline, CDR1 is ENHRY, CDR2 SYGVKD. In nucleotides, the CDR3 is TGTGCCATCAGGGGGACTAGCGGGAGCGATGAGCAGTTCTTC. It specifies CAIRGTSGSDEQFF.

This clonotype has a handful of counts. The V gene is TRBV7-2, the J gene TRBJ1-3; the match to TRBD1 covers 7 bases. The CDR3 loop spans 16 amino acids. The germline gives CDR1 SGHTA, CDR2 FQGNSA. V was pared by 5 bases and J by 3 bases, with 10 bases of the junction left unmatched. DNA of the CDR3: TGTGCCAGCAGCCCCGGACAGGTCGGGAGTGGAAACACCATATATTTT. This gives the protein CASSPGQVGSGNTIYF.

Ten or more counts support this clonotype. The CDR3 protein is CASSRTSGRAVDTQYF. The CDR3 DNA is TGTGCCAGCAGCCGGACTAGCGGGAGGGCGGTAGATACGCAGTATTTT. V and J are TRBV13 and TRBJ2-3, with TRBD2 matching over 15 bases. The J segment lost 5 bases and the V segment lost 5 bases, leaving 5 bases of the junction unmatched. The CDR3 contains 16 residues. Germline CDR1 reads PRHDT; CDR2 reads FYEKMQ (reference sequence).